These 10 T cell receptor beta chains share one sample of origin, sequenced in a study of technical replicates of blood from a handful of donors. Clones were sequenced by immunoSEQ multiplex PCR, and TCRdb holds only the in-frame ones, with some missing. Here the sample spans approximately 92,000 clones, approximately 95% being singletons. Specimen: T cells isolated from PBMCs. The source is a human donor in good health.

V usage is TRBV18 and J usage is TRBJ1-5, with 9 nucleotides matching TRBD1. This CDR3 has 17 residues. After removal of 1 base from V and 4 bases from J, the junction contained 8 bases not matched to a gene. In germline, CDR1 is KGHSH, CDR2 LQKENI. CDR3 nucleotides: TGTGCCAGCTCACCACGGCAAACCGGGACAGGGAATCAGCCCCAGCATTTT. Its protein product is CASSPRQTGTGNQPQHF.

The chain's CDR3 is CASSLALEGKDSYEQYF. DNA of the CDR3: TGTGCCAGCAGCTTAGCGTTGGAGGGAAAGGACTCCTACGAGCAGTACTTC. This chain connects TRBV7-8 to TRBJ2-7, with TRBD2 as a possible D gene (6 bases). The CDR3 runs to 17 residues. The V gene's germline CDR1 is SGHVS and CDR2 FQNEAQ. V dropped 0 bases and J dropped 0 bases, with 15 bases sitting between them.

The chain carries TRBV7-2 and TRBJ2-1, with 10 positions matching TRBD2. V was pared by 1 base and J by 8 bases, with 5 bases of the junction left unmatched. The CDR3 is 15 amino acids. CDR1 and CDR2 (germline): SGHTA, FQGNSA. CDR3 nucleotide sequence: TGTGCCAGCAGCTTAGGGAGCGGGGGGGGATATGAGCAGTTCTTC. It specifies CASSLGSGGGYEQFF.

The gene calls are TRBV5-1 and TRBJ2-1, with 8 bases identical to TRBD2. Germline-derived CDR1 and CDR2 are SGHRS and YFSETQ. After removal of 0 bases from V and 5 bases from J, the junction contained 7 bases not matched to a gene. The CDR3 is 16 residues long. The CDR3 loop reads CASSLAPAGAHNEQFF. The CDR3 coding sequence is TGCGCCAGCAGCTTGGCCCCAGCGGGAGCCCACAATGAGCAGTTCTTC.

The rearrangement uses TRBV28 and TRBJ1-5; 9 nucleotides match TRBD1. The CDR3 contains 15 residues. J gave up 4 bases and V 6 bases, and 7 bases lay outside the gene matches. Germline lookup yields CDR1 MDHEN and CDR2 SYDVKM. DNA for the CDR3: TGTGCCAGCAGCCTGAGGACAGGGGCTAATCAGCCCCAGCATTTT. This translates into CASSLRTGANQPQHF.

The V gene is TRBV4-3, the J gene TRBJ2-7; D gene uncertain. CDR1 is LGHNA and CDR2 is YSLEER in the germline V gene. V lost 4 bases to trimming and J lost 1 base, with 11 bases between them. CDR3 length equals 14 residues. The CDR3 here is CASSPSPGSYEQYF. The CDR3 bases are TGCGCCAGCAGCCCTTCCCCAGGTTCCTACGAGCAGTACTTC.

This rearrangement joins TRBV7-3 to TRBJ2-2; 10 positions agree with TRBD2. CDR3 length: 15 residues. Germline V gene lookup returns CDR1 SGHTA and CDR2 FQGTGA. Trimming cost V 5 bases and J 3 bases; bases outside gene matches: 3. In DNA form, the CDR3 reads TGTGCCAGCAGCCGGACTAGCGGCTACACCGGGGAGCTGTTTTTT. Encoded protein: CASSRTSGYTGELFF.

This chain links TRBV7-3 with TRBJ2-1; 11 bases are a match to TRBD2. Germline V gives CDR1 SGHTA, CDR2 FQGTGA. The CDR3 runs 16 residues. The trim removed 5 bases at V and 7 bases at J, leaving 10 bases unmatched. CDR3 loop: CASSILPGLADNEQFF. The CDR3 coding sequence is TGTGCCAGCAGCATACTACCGGGACTAGCGGATAATGAGCAGTTCTTC.

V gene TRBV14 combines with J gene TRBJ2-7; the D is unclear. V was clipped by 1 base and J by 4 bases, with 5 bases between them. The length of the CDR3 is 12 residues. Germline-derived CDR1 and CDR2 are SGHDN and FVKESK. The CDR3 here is CASSQVRYEQYF. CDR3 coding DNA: TGTGCCAGCAGCCAAGTGAGGTACGAGCAGTACTTC.

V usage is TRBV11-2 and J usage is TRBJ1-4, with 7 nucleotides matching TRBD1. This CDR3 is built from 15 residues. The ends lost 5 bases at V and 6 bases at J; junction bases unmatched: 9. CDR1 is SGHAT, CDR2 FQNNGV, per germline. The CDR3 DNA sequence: TGTGCCAGCAGCCCGCAGGGGGAGTTTGATGAAAAACTGTTTTTT. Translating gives CASSPQGEFDEKLFF.